The 18 T cell receptor beta chains listed next were all sequenced from one sample in a study of PD-L1 blockade in urothelial cancer. Produced via immunoSEQ multiplex PCR; TCRdb's table is partial and in-frame only. This table holds roughly 90,000 clones, 85% to 95% found once. This material consisted of PBMCs, taken around atezolizumab (anti-PD-L1) treatment. The receptors originated from a man aged 55 to 70 with urothelial cancer.

The rearrangement joins TRBV30 to TRBJ2-4; TRBD1 is a possible D gene (6 bases). CDR1 and CDR2 from the germline V gene are GTSNPN and SVGIG (reference sequence). The ends were cut back, 4 bases at V and 0 bases at J, with 16 bases in the middle. This CDR3 contains 16 residues. CDR3: CAWTQGSQLAKNIQYF. DNA of the CDR3: TGTGCCTGGACACAGGGTTCTCAACTAGCCAAAAACATTCAGTACTTC.

This clone was recorded only once. The V call is TRBV28, the J call TRBJ2-7, with a possible D match to TRBD2 (5 bases). V was trimmed by 3 bases and J by 5 bases, leaving 17 bases between them. The germline V gene encodes CDR1 MDHEN and CDR2 SYDVKM. The CDR3 is 15 residues long. The CDR3 protein is CASSFFRDRVHEQYF. DNA for the CDR3: TGTGCCAGCAGTTTTTTCCGGGATAGGGTCCACGAGCAGTACTTC.

The chain couples TRBV5-6 to TRBJ2-5; 10 nucleotides align to TRBD1. The CDR3 totals 14 residues. Trimming cost V 4 bases and J 2 bases; bases outside gene matches: 2. In germline, CDR1 is SGHDT, CDR2 YYEEEE. The CDR3 coding sequence is TGTGCCAGCAGCCGACAGGGGGCGCAAGAGACCCAGTACTTC. Its translation is CASSRQGAQETQYF.

J is TRBJ1-2 and V is TRBV4-3; unclear D gene. Trimming left V 1 base short and J 2 bases short, with 11 bases between. Looked up from germline, CDR1 is LGHNA and CDR2 is YSLEER. The CDR3 consists of 15 residues. The CDR3 region has the DNA TGCGCCAGCAGCCAAGCCTCTAATACCAACTATGGCTACACCTTC. As protein: CASSQASNTNYGYTF.

The V and J genes are TRBV19 and TRBJ2-2, with D tentatively TRBD2 (5 bases). CDR1 and CDR2 (germline): LNHDA, SQIVND (reference sequence). The V end was cut by 3 bases, the J end by 4 bases, with 15 bases between. CDR3 length equals 16 residues. The CDR3 here is CASSISRGITTGELFF. In DNA form, the CDR3 reads TGTGCCAGTAGTATTTCACGGGGAATTACCACCGGGGAGCTGTTTTTT.

This clone appeared once. V and J are TRBV5-6 and TRBJ1-1; the match to TRBD1 covers 8 bases. The germline V gene encodes CDR1 SGHDT and CDR2 YYEEEE. Trimming cost V 1 base and J 4 bases; bases outside gene matches: 3. This CDR3 is built from 14 residues. CDR3 nucleotide sequence: TGTGCCAGCAGCTTGACAGGGGGAGGCACTGAAGCTTTCTTT. Its protein is CASSLTGGGTEAFF.

The chain joins TRBV19 to TRBJ1-6; the match to TRBD1 covers 8 bases. V lost 4 bases to trimming and J lost 5 bases; unmatched junction nucleotides: 1. This CDR3 region has 14 residues. From germline, CDR1 is LNHDA and CDR2 SQIVND (reference sequence). CDR3 sequence (DNA): TGTGCCAGTAGTACGGACAGGGATAATTCACCCCTCCACTTT. This encodes CASSTDRDNSPLHF. The full variable domain, its missing parts supplied by reference TRBV19 and TRBJ1-6, is DGGITQSPKYLFRKEGQNVTLSCEQNLNHDAMYWYRQDPGQGLRLIYYSQIVNDFQKGDIAEGYSVSREKKESFPLTVTSAQKNPTAFYLCASSTDRDNSPLHFGNGTRLTVT.

V usage is TRBV5-4 and J usage is TRBJ1-1; no firm D call. The CDR3 covers 15 residues. V lost 2 bases and J lost 3, with 14 bases in between. Germline CDR1 is SGHNT and CDR2 is YYREEE (reference sequence). The CDR3 DNA sequence: TGTGCCAGCAGCTTATGGAGAGGTCGGGACACTGAAGCTTTCTTT. Translated: CASSLWRGRDTEAFF. The variable domain in full, with the rest retrieved from reference TRBV5-4 and TRBJ1-1, is ETGVTQSPTHLIKTRGQQVTLRCSSQSGHNTVSWYQQALGQGPQFIFQYYREEENGRGNFPPRFSGLQFPNYSSELNVNALELDDSALYLCASSLWRGRDTEAFFGQGTRLTVV.

The CDR3 is CASSFETTENQPQHF. The CDR3 bases are TGTGCCAGCAGTTTTGAAACCACCGAGAATCAGCCCCAGCATTTT. The chain is built from TRBV6-1 and TRBJ1-5, with D unclear. Germline CDR1 and CDR2: MNHNS and SASEGT. Trimming removed 5 bases from V and 4 bases from J, with 15 bases in between. The CDR3 extends over 15 amino acids.

V and J are TRBV4-2 and TRBJ2-2; 14 bases align to TRBD2. The CDR3 length is 16 residues. Germline V gene sequence: CDR1 LGHNA, CDR2 YNFKEQ. The V segment lost 3 bases and the J segment 6 bases; nucleotides outside the gene matches: 3. The CDR3 sequence is CASSQTSGGASGELFF. The CDR3 region has the DNA TGTGCCAGCAGCCAGACTAGCGGGGGGGCCTCCGGGGAGCTGTTTTTT.

This clone occurred once. The gene calls are TRBV4-3 and TRBJ2-1; 9 nucleotides agree with TRBD2. Germline V gene data show CDR1 as LGHNA and CDR2 as YSLEER. The CDR3 has 17 amino acids. With 1 base clipped from V and 0 bases from J, the junction kept 4 bases outside the gene matches. As DNA, the CDR3 is TGCGCCAGCAGCCAAGGGAGCGGGAGGCGCTCCTACAATGAGCAGTTCTTC. It encodes CASSQGSGRRSYNEQFF.

This clone was observed once. This chain uses TRBV11-2 with TRBJ2-7, with 8 bases lining up with TRBD2. V gave up 1 base and J gave up 4 bases; unmatched junction bases: 6. The CDR3 extends over 15 amino acids. Germline loops: CDR1 SGHAT, CDR2 FQNNGV. The CDR3 bases are TGTGCCAGCAGCTTAGGGCAGACTAGCGTTTACGAGCAGTACTTC. Its translation is CASSLGQTSVYEQYF.

This clone was observed once. V usage is TRBV5-6 and J usage is TRBJ1-2; 9 bases are a match to TRBD1. The V gene's germline CDR1 is SGHDT and CDR2 YYEEEE. The CDR3 runs 13 residues. The V gene end was trimmed by 1 base and the J gene end by 6 bases; junction bases not matched to a gene: 1. The CDR3: CASSLRTGDGYTF. The CDR3 bases are TGTGCCAGCAGCTTGAGGACAGGGGATGGCTACACCTTC.

This clone was seen only a few times. The chain couples TRBV2 to TRBJ2-1, with D maybe TRBD2 (6 bases). The germline gives CDR1 SNHLY, CDR2 FYNNEI. Trimming removed 6 bases from V and 9 bases from J, with 15 bases in between. The CDR3 has 13 amino acids. CDR3 amino acids: CASRSRDLGEQFF. Written as DNA, the CDR3 is TGTGCCAGCAGATCCCGGGACTTAGGTGAGCAGTTCTTC.

The genes are TRBV10-3 and TRBJ1-5, with 12 bases lining up with TRBD1. V lost 6 bases, J lost 0 bases, and 6 bases stayed unmatched. Per germline, CDR1 ENHRY and CDR2 SYGVKD. The CDR3 extends over 17 amino acids. The CDR3 is CAISRDRGLDSNQPQHF. The CDR3 bases are TGTGCCATCAGCCGGGACAGGGGGCTGGATAGCAATCAGCCCCAGCATTTT.

The rearrangement uses TRBV7-3 and TRBJ1-1; TRBD1 matches 9 bases. The germline V gene encodes CDR1 SGHTA and CDR2 FQGTGA. The CDR3 has 14 residues. V lost 6 bases, J lost 1 base, and 3 bases stayed unmatched. This chain's CDR3 is CASREGQGNTEAFF. CDR3 in DNA: TGTGCCAGCAGGGAGGGACAGGGGAACACTGAAGCTTTCTTT.

The rearrangement links TRBV7-9 to TRBJ2-1; 12 nucleotides match TRBD2. CDR3 length: 14 residues. V dropped 1 base and J dropped 12; count of bases not matched to a gene: 4. The V gene's germline CDR1 is SEHNR and CDR2 FQNEAQ (reference sequence). CDR3 sequence reads: CASSLGLAGDLQFF. The CDR3 DNA is TGTGCCAGCAGCTTAGGACTAGCGGGAGACCTGCAGTTCTTC.

The rearrangement joins TRBV5-1 to TRBJ2-3, with 8 bases aligning to TRBD2. The germline gives CDR1 SGHRS, CDR2 YFSETQ. J was trimmed by 8 bases and V by 1 base; bases with no gene match: 12. The CDR3 contains 16 residues. The CDR3 protein is CASSLFGGGTEITQYF. The CDR3 DNA follows: TGCGCCAGCAGCTTGTTCGGCGGGGGGACTGAGATTACGCAGTATTTT.